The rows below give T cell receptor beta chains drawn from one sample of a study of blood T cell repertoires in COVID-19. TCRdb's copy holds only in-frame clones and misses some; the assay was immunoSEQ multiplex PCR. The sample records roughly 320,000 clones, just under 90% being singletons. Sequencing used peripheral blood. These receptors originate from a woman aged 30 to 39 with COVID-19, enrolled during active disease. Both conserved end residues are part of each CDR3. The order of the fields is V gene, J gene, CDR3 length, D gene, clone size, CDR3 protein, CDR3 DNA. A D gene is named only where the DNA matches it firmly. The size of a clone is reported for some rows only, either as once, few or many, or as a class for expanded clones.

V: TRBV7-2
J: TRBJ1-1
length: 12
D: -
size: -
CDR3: CASRQVNTEAFF
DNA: TGTGCCAGCAGACAGGTAAACACTGAAGCTTTCTTT

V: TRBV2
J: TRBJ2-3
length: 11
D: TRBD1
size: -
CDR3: CASRQGETQYF
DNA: TGTGCCAGCCGACAGGGCGAGACGCAGTATTTT

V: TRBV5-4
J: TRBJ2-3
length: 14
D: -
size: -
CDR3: CASSLGTGTDTQYF
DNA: TGTGCCAGCAGCTTGGGGACTGGCACAGATACGCAGTATTTT

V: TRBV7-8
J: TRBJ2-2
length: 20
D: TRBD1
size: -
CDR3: CASSPTGARTFTPNTGELFF
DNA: TGTGCCAGCAGCCCGACAGGGGCAAGAACTTTCACCCCCAACACCGGGGAGCTGTTTTTT

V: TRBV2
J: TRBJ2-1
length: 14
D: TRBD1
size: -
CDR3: CASLGQGVINEQFF
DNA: TGTGCCAGCTTAGGTCAGGGGGTAATAAATGAGCAGTTCTTC

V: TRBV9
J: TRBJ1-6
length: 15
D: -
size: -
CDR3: CASSPSRGRNSPLHF
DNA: TGTGCCAGCAGCCCTAGTCGGGGTAGGAATTCACCCCTCCACTTT

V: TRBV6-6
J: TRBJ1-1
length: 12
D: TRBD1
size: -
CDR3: CASRYRGTEAFF
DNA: TGTGCCAGCAGGTACAGGGGCACTGAAGCTTTCTTT

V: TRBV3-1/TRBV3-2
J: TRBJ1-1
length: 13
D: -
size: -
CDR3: CASSPDTYTEAFF
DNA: TGTGCCAGCAGCCCGGACACCTACACTGAAGCTTTCTTT

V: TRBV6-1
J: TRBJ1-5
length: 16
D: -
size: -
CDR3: CASREQGYRSNQPQHF
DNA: TGTGCCAGCAGGGAACAGGGCTATCGTAGCAATCAGCCCCAGCATTTT

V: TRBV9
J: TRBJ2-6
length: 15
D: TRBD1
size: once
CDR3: CASRGTGAGANVLTF
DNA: TGTGCCAGCAGGGGGACAGGGGCTGGGGCCAACGTCCTGACTTTC

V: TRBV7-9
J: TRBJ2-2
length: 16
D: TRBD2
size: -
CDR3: CASSPRLAGVVRELFF
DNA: TGTGCCAGCAGCCCGCGACTAGCGGGGGTTGTTAGGGAGCTGTTTTTT

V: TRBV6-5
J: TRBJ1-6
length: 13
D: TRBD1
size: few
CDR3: CASTRGRDSPLHF
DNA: TGTGCCAGCACCAGGGGGCGGGATTCACCCCTCCACTTT

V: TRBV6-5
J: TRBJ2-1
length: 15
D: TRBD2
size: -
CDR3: CASSLAGGLYNEQFF
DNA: TGTGCCAGCAGTCTAGCGGGGGGACTTTACAATGAGCAGTTCTTC

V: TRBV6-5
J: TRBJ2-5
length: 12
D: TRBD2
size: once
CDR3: CASTSGVRDQYF
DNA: TGTGCCAGCACGAGCGGGGTAAGGGACCAGTACTTC

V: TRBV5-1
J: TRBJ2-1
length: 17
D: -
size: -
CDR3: CASRRRTIDSSYNEQFF
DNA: TGCGCCAGCAGACGTAGGACTATTGATAGCTCCTACAATGAGCAGTTCTTC

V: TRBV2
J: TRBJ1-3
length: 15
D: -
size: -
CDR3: CASSETGNSGNTIYF
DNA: TGTGCCAGCAGTGAGACGGGAAACTCTGGAAACACCATATATTTT

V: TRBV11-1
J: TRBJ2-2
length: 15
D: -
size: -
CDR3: CASSPLGSTPGELFF
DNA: TGTGCCAGCAGCCCCCTAGGTAGCACCCCCGGGGAGCTGTTTTTT

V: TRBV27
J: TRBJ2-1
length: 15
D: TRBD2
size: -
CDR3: CASSIAGLTYNEQFF
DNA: TGTGCCAGCAGTATAGCGGGGCTAACCTACAATGAGCAGTTCTTC

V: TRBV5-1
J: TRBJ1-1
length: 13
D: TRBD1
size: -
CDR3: CASSYYRGGEAFF
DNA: TGCGCCAGCAGCTATTACAGGGGTGGTGAAGCTTTCTTT

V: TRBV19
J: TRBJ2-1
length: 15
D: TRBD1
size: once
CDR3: CASSTLTGGYNEQFF
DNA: TGTGCCAGTAGTACACTGACAGGGGGCTACAATGAGCAGTTCTTC

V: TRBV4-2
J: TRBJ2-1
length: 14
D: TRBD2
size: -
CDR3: CASSLGTSGNEQFF
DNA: TGTGCCAGCAGCCTAGGGACTAGCGGGAATGAGCAGTTCTTC

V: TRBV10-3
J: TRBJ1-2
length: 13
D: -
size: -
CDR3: CAISESPSRGYTF
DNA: TGTGCCATCAGTGAGAGTCCATCTAGGGGCTACACCTTC

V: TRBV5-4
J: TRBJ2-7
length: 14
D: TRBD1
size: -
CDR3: CASSPPGQGYEQYF
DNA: TGTGCCAGCAGCCCCCCGGGACAGGGATACGAGCAGTACTTC

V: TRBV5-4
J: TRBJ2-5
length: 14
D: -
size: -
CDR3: CASSLESTGETQYF
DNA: TGTGCCAGCAGCTTAGAGTCTACAGGGGAGACCCAGTACTTC